One and the same sample provided the 2 T cell receptor beta chains below, sequenced in a study of blood T cells in healthy people across ages. The authors ran a second PCR of 7 to 11 cycles using a sample-barcoded 5' primer and a J-beta primer mix. TCRdb reprocessed the 5' RACE reads with MiXCR, giving one entry per CDR3 protein. Of hundreds of thousands of distinct CDR3 sequences in the sample, roughly 30% were seen once. The sequencing sample was made of blood. The receptors stem from a woman aged 80 or over in good health.

The chain carries TRBV6-1 and TRBJ1-4, with 9 bases identical to TRBD1. Trimming took 1 base from V and 1 from J; bases not matched to a gene: 1. This CDR3 has 16 amino acids. From germline, CDR1 is MNHNS and CDR2 SASEGT. Written as DNA, the CDR3 is TGTGCCAGCAGTGAAGACAGGGGGCGAACTAATGAAAAACTGTTTTTT. As protein: CASSEDRGRTNEKLFF.

In this sample, this clonotype turned up many times. The chain employs TRBV27 and TRBJ2-7; TRBD1 matches 9 bases. V lost 5 bases and J lost 2; bases outside the gene matches: 7. The CDR3 contains 15 residues. The germline gives CDR1 MNHEY, CDR2 SMNVEV (reference sequence). CDR3 DNA: TGTGCCAGCAGTGTTCGGGGACAGGGAACCTACGAGCAGTACTTC. It codes for CASSVRGQGTYEQYF.